The 2 T cell receptor beta chains listed next were all sequenced from one sample in a study of cytomegalovirus exposure and HLA in healthy donors. The primer mix had 60 Vbeta and 13 Jbeta primers. Measured with immunoSEQ multiplex PCR; TCRdb has only the in-frame clones, and not every one. The top ten hold approximately 1.3% of the sample, which has fewer than 200,000 clones, roughly 79% seen once. Sequencing was performed on PBMCs. The receptors here all came from a man under 40 in good health and CMV-seronegative.

The chain carries TRBV15 and TRBJ2-7, with TRBD2 as a possible D gene (7 bases). CDR1 LNHNV and CDR2 YYDKDF come from the germline V gene (reference sequence). V lost 0 bases to trimming and J lost 5 bases, with 11 bases between them. The CDR3 extends over 14 amino acids. CDR3 protein: CATSREREGDEQYF. CDR3 nucleotides: TGTGCCACCAGCAGAGAGAGGGAGGGGGACGAGCAGTACTTC.

This clone was seen only once. The rearrangement links TRBV6-1 to TRBJ2-1; TRBD1 matches 7 bases. This CDR3 is built from 14 residues. The V segment lost 6 bases and the J segment 2 bases; nucleotides outside the gene matches: 4. Germline CDR1 reads MNHNS; CDR2 reads SASEGT. CDR3 in DNA: TGTGCCAGCAGACCGGGACAGACCTACAATGAGCAGTTCTTC. This codes for CASRPGQTYNEQFF.